These 29 T cell receptor beta chains were sequenced from one sample in a study of blood T cells in healthy people across ages. Through a sample-barcoded 5' primer and a J-beta primer mix, a second PCR was run for roughly 6 to 11 cycles. TCRdb reprocessed the 5' RACE reads with MiXCR, giving one entry per CDR3 protein. The table records 450,000 to 600,000 distinct CDR3 sequences, about 28% of them present only once. A further study also used this sample, focusing on T cells of mothers and their children.

The source material was blood. These TCRs come from a boy younger than 10 in good health.

The chain has TRBV9 and TRBJ1-3, with TRBD1 as a possible D gene (5 bases). Germline loops: CDR1 SGDLS, CDR2 YYNGEE. The CDR3 sequence is 14 residues long. The V gene lost 0 bases and the J gene lost 5 bases, with 9 bases spanning the gap. CDR3: CASSVEGHRNTIYF. Here the CDR3 DNA reads TGTGCCAGCAGCGTAGAAGGACACCGAAACACCATATATTTT.

This clonotype was picked up a small number of times. J is TRBJ1-2 and V is TRBV20-1; D may be TRBD1 (6 bases). CDR3 length: 18 amino acids. CDR1 and CDR2 from the germline V gene are DFQATT and SNEGSKA (reference sequence). V lost 1 base and J 7 bases, leaving 28 bases between the germline ends. The CDR3 coding sequence is TGCAGTGCTAGAGTGAATGAGAAAAATTTGAGGGGGGTACTTGGCTACACCTTC. Translating it yields CSARVNEKNLRGVLGYTF.

Only a few counts were recorded for this clonotype. The rearrangement uses TRBV7-2 and TRBJ2-3; 7 nucleotides agree with TRBD2. This CDR3 contains 15 residues. Germline CDR1 reads SGHTA; CDR2 reads FQGNSA. Germline trimming cut 3 bases from V and 4 bases from J; bases unmatched to any gene: 7. The CDR3 coding sequence is TGTGCCAGCAGCTTTGGCGGGAGTAGGGCAGATACGCAGTATTTT. It encodes CASSFGGSRADTQYF.

This clonotype appeared a few times. The chain recombines TRBV11-1 with TRBJ1-2, with D possibly TRBD1 on 5 matching bases. Germline V gene sequence: CDR1 SGHAT, CDR2 FQDESV (reference sequence). The length of the CDR3 is 13 residues. V was shortened by 1 base and J by 7 bases, with 10 bases between the two germline ends. The CDR3 nucleotides read TGTGCCAGCAGCTTAGGGGCAGGGTCTGGCTACACCTTC. Translated: CASSLGAGSGYTF.

The sample holds a few counts of this clonotype. V gene TRBV2 combines with J gene TRBJ2-1; TRBD2 agrees at 7 bases. V lost 0 bases, J lost 5 bases, and 4 bases stayed unmatched. Germline V gene sequence: CDR1 SNHLY, CDR2 FYNNEI. The CDR3 totals 15 residues. CDR3 sequence: CASSEAPAGNNEQFF. The CDR3 coding sequence is TGTGCCAGCAGTGAAGCTCCAGCGGGAAACAATGAGCAGTTCTTC.

This clonotype was seen a few times. The V gene is TRBV5-1, the J gene TRBJ2-4; D gene uncertain. Germline loops: CDR1 SGHRS, CDR2 YFSETQ. Between the trimmed V and J ends, which lost 0 bases and 0 bases, there was a span of 4 bases. The CDR3 length is 14 residues. CDR3 region: CASSLELAKNIQYF. DNA for the CDR3: TGCGCCAGCAGCTTGGAACTAGCCAAAAACATTCAGTACTTC.

The CDR3 region has the DNA TGTGCCAGCACCAGAGGGGGCCCTGGAAACACCATATATTTT. Residues: CASTRGGPGNTIYF. The chain links TRBV27 to TRBJ1-3; 7 nucleotides match TRBD1. The CDR3 is 14 residues long. The ends lost 7 bases at V and 2 bases at J; junction bases unmatched: 5. Germline-derived CDR1 and CDR2 are MNHEY and SMNVEV (reference sequence).

The chain recombines TRBV20-1 with TRBJ2-5; TRBD2 agrees at 15 bases. The CDR3 extends over 15 amino acids. V trimming: 6 bases; J trimming: 2 bases; junction bases outside the gene matches: 4. Germline-derived CDR1 and CDR2 are DFQATT and SNEGSKA (reference sequence). This chain's CDR3 is CSAGLAGGGQETQYF. For the CDR3, the DNA is TGCAGTGCGGGACTAGCGGGAGGAGGGCAAGAGACCCAGTACTTC.

This clonotype occurred a few times. The chain has TRBV18 and TRBJ2-5, with 9 bases identical to TRBD2. Germline CDR1 is KGHSH and CDR2 is LQKENI. CDR3 length: 15 residues. V shed 3 bases and J 1 base; nucleotides not matched to a gene: 3. For the CDR3, the DNA is TGTGCCAGCTCACCCAGGACTAGCGTCCAAGAGACCCAGTACTTC. Amino acid sequence: CASSPRTSVQETQYF.

Many counts were recorded for this clonotype. This rearrangement joins TRBV6-5 to TRBJ2-7; D is possibly TRBD2 (6 bases). The germline V gene encodes CDR1 MNHEY and CDR2 SVGAGI. V was shortened by 5 bases and J by 4 bases, with 9 bases between the two germline ends. CDR3 length equals 12 residues. The CDR3 DNA sequence: TGTGCCAGCAGTCAGACTAGTTACGAGCAGTACTTC. It specifies CASSQTSYEQYF.

This chain joins TRBV15 and TRBJ2-1, with D perhaps TRBD2 (5 bases). The CDR3 is 16 residues long. From germline, CDR1 is LNHNV and CDR2 YYDKDF (reference sequence). V shed 3 bases and J shed 7 bases, with 19 bases lying between them. The CDR3 nucleotides are TGTGCCACCAGCAGGTGGGCGGGCCAAGAGGAGAATGAGCAGTTCTTC. It is translated as CATSRWAGQEENEQFF.

As regards this clonotype: Relative to the germline gene, one junction end is altered; a read error may explain this. The rearrangement joins TRBV7-7 to TRBJ2-5; D call uncertain. The germline gives CDR1 SSHAT, CDR2 FNYEAQ (reference sequence). This CDR3 has 12 residues. This CDR3 is CASSFETGTQYF. In nucleotides, the CDR3 is TGTGCTAGCAGCTTCGAGACGGGGACCCAGTACTTC.

CDR3 bases: TGCGCCAGCAGCTACACAGGGAATGAGCAGTTCTTC. It yields the protein CASSYTGNEQFF. The chain is built from TRBV5-1 and TRBJ2-1, with D possibly TRBD1 on 6 matching bases. Germline CDR1 reads SGHRS; CDR2 reads YFSETQ. The CDR3 contains 12 residues. V gave up 3 bases and J gave up 7 bases, with 8 bases separating them.

This clonotype was seen more than once but under ten times. DNA of the CDR3: TGTGCCAGCAGCCAAGAGGGGCGCGCCGATGAGCAGTTCTTC. Protein: CASSQEGRADEQFF. The chain joins TRBV3-1 to TRBJ2-5; TRBD1 might be the D (5 bases). The J call may be wrong; the DNA end is better matched by TRBJ2-1. The CDR3 covers 14 residues. CDR1 is LGHDT and CDR2 is YNNKEL in the germline V gene (reference sequence).

This clonotype was seen a handful of times. This chain joins TRBV5-1 and TRBJ2-1; D is ambiguous. Trimming took off 2 bases at V and 0 bases at J, with 15 bases between the two ends. Germline-derived CDR1 and CDR2 are SGHRS and YFSETQ. The CDR3 runs 17 residues. The CDR3 DNA reads as TGCGCCAGCAGCTTAGACCCCGCGGTTTCCTCCTACAATGAGCAGTTCTTC. This codes for CASSLDPAVSSYNEQFF.

The rearrangement links TRBV20-1 to TRBJ2-1; D is ambiguous. Trimming cost V 2 bases and J 0 bases, with 8 bases left between them. Germline values: CDR1 DFQATT, CDR2 SNEGSKA (reference sequence). The CDR3 is made up of 14 amino acids. Here the CDR3 DNA reads TGCAGTGCTAGAACCTCCTTCTCCTACAATGAGCAGTTCTTC. This encodes CSARTSFSYNEQFF.

This rearrangement joins TRBV19 to TRBJ2-5; the D call may be TRBD1 or TRBD2 (5 bases each). Trimming removed 6 bases at V and 5 bases at J, with 22 bases between. The germline V gene has CDR1 LNHDA and CDR2 SQIVND (reference sequence). The CDR3 loop spans 16 amino acids. For the CDR3, the DNA is TGTGCCAGTAGATCGCCCCCGGGGCAGGGTGGGGAGACCCAGTACTTC. Translated, it gives CASRSPPGQGGETQYF. The whole variable domain, remainder taken from reference TRBV19 and TRBJ2-5, is DGGITQSPKYLFRKEGQNVTLSCEQNLNHDAMYWYRQDPGQGLRLIYYSQIVNDFQKGDIAEGYSVSREKKESFPLTVTSAQKNPTAFYLCASRSPPGQGGETQYFGPGTRLLVL.

This clonotype was counted only a few times. The rearrangement links TRBV27 to TRBJ1-2, with D perhaps TRBD1 (6 bases). Germline lookup yields CDR1 MNHEY and CDR2 SMNVEV (reference sequence). The CDR3 runs to 15 residues. V was clipped by 2 bases and J by 4 bases, with 14 bases between them. CDR3 in DNA: TGTGCCAGCAGTTTAGCGCCGGGACAAAGCTATGGCTACACCTTC. It is translated as CASSLAPGQSYGYTF.

This clonotype was found a few times. V is TRBV5-1 and J is TRBJ2-5; no firm D call. V was trimmed by 0 bases and J by 1 base, leaving 7 bases between them. Germline lookup yields CDR1 SGHRS and CDR2 YFSETQ. The CDR3 consists of 14 residues. This CDR3 is CASSLGSPQETQYF. In nucleotides, the CDR3 is TGCGCCAGCAGCTTGGGCAGTCCCCAAGAGACCCAGTACTTC.

This clonotype occurred a few times. This chain uses TRBV5-5 with TRBJ2-1, with TRBD2 identical over 9 bases. This CDR3 region has 15 residues. V lost 6 bases to trimming and J lost 0 bases; unmatched junction nucleotides: 4. The germline V gene encodes CDR1 SGHKS and CDR2 YYEKEE (reference sequence). Here the CDR3 reads CASIAGGLSYNEQFF. CDR3 bases: TGTGCCAGCATTGCGGGGGGGCTCTCCTACAATGAGCAGTTCTTC.

V and J are TRBV12-3 or TRBV12-4 and TRBJ1-5; TRBD1 agrees at 9 bases. V shed 4 bases and J 1 base; nucleotides not matched to a gene: 5. The CDR3 sequence is 16 residues long. The DNA of the CDR3 is TGTGCCAGCAGTTCTTCCGGGACAGGGAGCAATCAGCCCCAGCATTTT. Residues: CASSSSGTGSNQPQHF.

The chain has TRBV18 and TRBJ1-4; D is unclear. Germline V gives CDR1 KGHSH, CDR2 LQKENI. The CDR3 is made up of 13 amino acids. Trimming took 3 bases from V and 7 from J, leaving 9 bases between them. In nucleotides, the CDR3 is TGTGCCAGCTCACCGATGGGGATTGAAAAACTGTTTTTT. Translating it yields CASSPMGIEKLFF.

This clonotype was picked up a small number of times. CDR3 DNA sequence: TGCAGCGTGGGGACAGTAATTAACACTGAAGCTTTCTTT. As protein: CSVGTVINTEAFF. The rearrangement uses TRBV29-1 and TRBJ1-1, with 7 bases matching TRBD1. Unmatched junction bases numbered 6, after V lost 6 bases and J lost 2 bases. Looked up from germline, CDR1 is SQVTM and CDR2 is ANQGSEA. The CDR3 consists of 13 residues.

In the case of this clonotype: It is likely a read error, because the conserved phenylalanine at the end of the CDR3 is missing. The chain employs TRBV20-1 and TRBJ2-5, with TRBD2 matching over 12 bases. The CDR3 contains 15 residues. The V gene's germline CDR1 is DFQATT and CDR2 SNEGSKA (reference sequence). J gave up 4 bases and V 5 bases, and 8 bases lay outside the gene matches. CDR3 nucleotides: TGCAGTGCTGACCTAGCGGGAGGGCCTGGAGAGACCCAGTACCTC. This encodes CSADLAGGPGETQYL.

This clonotype was seen a handful of times. The CDR3 spells CASSPGVWRHQETQYF. CDR3 nucleotide sequence: TGCGCCAGCAGCCCGGGGGTATGGAGGCATCAAGAGACCCAGTACTTC. The V and J genes are TRBV5-1 and TRBJ2-5; D perhaps matches TRBD2 (6 bases). Deletions cut 4 bases from V and 2 bases from J, with 18 bases between. Germline V lookup: CDR1 SGHRS, CDR2 YFSETQ. This CDR3 is built from 16 residues. The full variable domain, rest sourced from reference TRBV5-1 and TRBJ2-5, is KAGVTQTPRYLIKTRGQQVTLSCSPISGHRSVSWYQQTPGQGLQFLFEYFSETQRNKGNFPGRFSGRQFSNSRSEMNVSTLELGDSALYLCASSPGVWRHQETQYFGPGTRLLVL.

This clonotype came up a few times. The rearrangement links TRBV5-1 to TRBJ2-5; 10 bases map to TRBD2. Germline V gene lookup returns CDR1 SGHRS and CDR2 YFSETQ. The CDR3 is made up of 17 amino acids. The ends lost 0 bases at V and 1 base at J; junction bases unmatched: 6. CDR3 sequence reads: CASSLVPSGSGQETQYF. In nucleotides, the CDR3 is TGCGCCAGCAGCTTGGTGCCTAGCGGGAGTGGCCAAGAGACCCAGTACTTC.

This clonotype was found a few times. CDR3 nucleotides: TGTGCCTGGAGAGCCGGGACAGGTGAAGCTTTCTTT. Amino acid sequence: CAWRAGTGEAFF. V is TRBV30 and J is TRBJ1-1; 8 nucleotides agree with TRBD1. CDR1 GTSNPN and CDR2 SVGIG come from the germline V gene (reference sequence). This CDR3 has 12 residues. V lost 3 bases and J lost 7; bases outside the gene matches: 4.

The genes are TRBV10-3 and TRBJ2-7, with TRBD1 identical over 10 bases. V lost 10 bases and J lost 2; bases outside the gene matches: 5. Germline-derived CDR1 and CDR2 are ENHRY and SYGVKD. This CDR3 spans 13 amino acids. CDR3 sequence: CATLGTGAYEQYF. In nucleotides, the CDR3 is TGTGCCACCCTAGGGACAGGGGCCTACGAGCAGTACTTC.

The CDR3 nucleotides read TGTGCCAGCAGTTTAAGGCAGGACGAGCAGTACTTC. Its translation is CASSLRQDEQYF. V usage is TRBV12-3 or TRBV12-4 and J usage is TRBJ2-1; D gene uncertain. TRBJ2-7 matches the DNA end more closely, so the J call is doubtful. The CDR3 runs 12 residues.